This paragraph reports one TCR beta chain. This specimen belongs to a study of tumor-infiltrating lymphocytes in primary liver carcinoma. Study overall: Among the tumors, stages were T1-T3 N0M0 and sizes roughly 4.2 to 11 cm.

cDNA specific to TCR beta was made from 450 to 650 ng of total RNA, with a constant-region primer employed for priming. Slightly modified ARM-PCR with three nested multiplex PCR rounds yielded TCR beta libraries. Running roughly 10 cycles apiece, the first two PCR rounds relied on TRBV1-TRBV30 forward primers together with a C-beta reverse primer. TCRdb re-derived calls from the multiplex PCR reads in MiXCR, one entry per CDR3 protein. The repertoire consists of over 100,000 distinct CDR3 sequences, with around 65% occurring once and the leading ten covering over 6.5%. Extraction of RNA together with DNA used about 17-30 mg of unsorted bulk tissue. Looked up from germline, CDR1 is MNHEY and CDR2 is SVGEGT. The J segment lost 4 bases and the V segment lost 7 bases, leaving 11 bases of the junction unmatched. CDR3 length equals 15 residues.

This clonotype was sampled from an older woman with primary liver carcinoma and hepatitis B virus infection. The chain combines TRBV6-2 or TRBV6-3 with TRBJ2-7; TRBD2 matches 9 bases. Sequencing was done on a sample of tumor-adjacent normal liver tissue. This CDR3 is CASIKASGTLYEQYF. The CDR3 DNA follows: TGTGCCAGCATCAAGGCTAGCGGGACGTTGTACGAGCAGTACTTC.